Ten or more counts support the clone carrying this TCR beta chain. The antigen is unknown. Unique molecular identifiers were incorporated into the prepared TCRbeta library. Each CDR3 protein gets one entry after TCRdb re-called the PCR reads with MiXCR. The table records almost 500,000 distinct CDR3 sequences, about 11% of them present only once. This CDR3 contains 15 residues. The J segment lost 2 bases and the V segment lost 3 bases, leaving 6 bases of the junction unmatched. CDR1 and CDR2 (germline): SGHVS, FQNEAQ. The entry originates in a study of T-cell reconstitution after alpha-beta-depleted transplantation in children. General study results and limits: Surviving recipient T cells and thymic progenitors underlay high day-60 TCRbeta diversity in some patients. The origin of alpha-beta T cells about two months after transplant was reportedly several hundred expanded graft clones. From newly produced T cells came most of the T-cell counts and diversity one year after transplant.

The chain links TRBV7-8 to TRBJ2-5; TRBD2 agrees at 7 bases. Source: PBMCs, taken before TCRalphabeta/CD19-depleted stem cell transplant. The sequence came from a child aged 2 to 10 with inherited bone marrow failure, due to receive a stem cell transplant. The CDR3 protein is CASSFLAETQETQYF. DNA of the CDR3: TGTGCCAGCAGCTTCCTAGCGGAGACTCAAGAGACCCAGTACTTC.